This T cell receptor (beta chain) was found in a study of cytomegalovirus exposure and HLA in healthy donors. This CDR3 spans 14 amino acids. Germline V gene sequence: CDR1 MDHEN, CDR2 SYDVKM. Deletions cut 6 bases from V and 2 bases from J, with 13 bases between. 13 Jbeta primers and 60 Vbeta primers were used for the PCR. The protocol was immunoSEQ multiplex PCR, while the TCRdb copy is restricted to in-frame clones and leaves out a portion. The sample table sets out 150,000 or so clones. Study findings and constraints: TRBV6-2, TRBV6-3 and some other V segments were unresolvable in 87-base-pair reads. Later on, analysis showed that most CMV-associated TCR beta chains appeared to be HLA-restricted. A later analysis showed HLA-associated TCR beta chains outstripping equally common others in clonal expansion.

Note on this clone: Its target is unknown.

V and J are TRBV28 and TRBJ1-1; possible D gene TRBD1, 5 bases. The clonotype originates from a woman between 50 and 59 years old in good health and CMV-seronegative. The sample was PBMCs. The CDR3 nucleotides read TGTGCCAGCAGGTACGGGGGAAGTAACACTGAAGCTTTCTTT. Residues: CASRYGGSNTEAFF. Looking up the rest from reference TRBV28 and TRBJ1-1 gives the full variable domain: DVKVTQSSRYLVKRTGEKVFLECVQDMDHENMFWYRQDPGLGLRLIYFSYDVKMKEKGDIPEGYSVSREKKERFSLILESASTNQTSMYLCASRYGGSNTEAFFGQGTRLTVV.